This T cell receptor beta chain was recorded in a study of post-analysis software for immune sequencing data. About the research overall: The patients showed relapsing-remitting, secondary progressive and progressive-relapsing multiple sclerosis courses. Overall study results and limits: Strong same-batch co-clustering of samples appeared with F measure clustering. Controls significantly exceeded multiple sclerosis patients in normalized Chao1 diversity. Four or five TRBV segments (TRBV5-6, TRBV5-1 and TRBV20-1 among them) occurred more frequently in patients than in controls.

As for this clonotype: Its matching antigen is unknown.

Sequencing libraries made from TCR beta cDNA carried unique molecular identifiers. Once 1 to 10 million T cells were used, roughly 0.5 million cDNA molecules resulted. MiXCR, run by TCRdb on the PCR reads, gives a single entry per CDR3 protein. The sample records roughly 600,000 distinct CDR3 sequences, about 44% being singletons. Germline CDR1 is SQVTM and CDR2 is ANQGSEA. The CDR3 extends over 13 amino acids. The clonotype originates from a girl aged 5-17 years with multiple sclerosis. The material sequenced was blood. This chain uses TRBV29-1 with TRBJ1-2; D is perhaps TRBD1 (6 bases). CDR3 bases: TGCAGGGGGGGGGACACTCCTAACTATGGCTACACCTTC. Translating it yields CRGGDTPNYGYTF. Together with reference TRBV29-1 and TRBJ1-2, the CDR3 gives the full variable domain: SAVISQKPSRDICQRGTSLTIQCQVDSQVTMMFWYRQQPGQSLTLIATANQGSEATYESGFVIDKFPISRPNLTFSTLTVSNMSPEDSSIYLCRGGDTPNYGYTFGSGTRLTVV.